The 32 T cell receptor beta chains presented below share a single source sample, sequenced in a study of low-dose radiotherapy and immunotherapy resistance in tumors. Time point reported: before trial treatment. Alpha and beta chains were covered, as first-strand cDNA relied on TRAV- and TRBV-specific primers. An approximately 19-cycle PCR with a constant-region primer and V-primer adapter amplified TCRs. One entry per CDR3 protein results from TCRdb running MiXCR on the reads. The sample shows 70,000 to 95,000 distinct CDR3 sequences, over 15% of them seen only once. Specimen: PBMCs, collected before treatment. Source of these receptors: a male donor with prostate cancer.

The table lists this clonotype with a count of one. Given a much more abundant clone one base away, this may be a read error. The CDR3 spells CASSLTKNNVQYF. The CDR3, as DNA: TGTGCCAGCAGTTTAACTAAGAATAACGTGCAGTACTTC. The rearrangement links TRBV28 to TRBJ2-7, with D uncertain. V gave up 2 bases and J gave up 9 bases, with 14 bases separating them. CDR1 and CDR2 from the germline V gene are MDHEN and SYDVKM. This CDR3 contains 13 residues.

There are a few counts of this clonotype. CDR3 in amino acids: CASSPGGWEKLFF. The DNA for the CDR3 is TGTGCCAGCAGCCCGGGGGGTTGGGAAAAACTGTTTTTT. The J gene is TRBJ1-4, the V gene TRBV7-9; TRBD1 is a possible D gene (5 bases). Per germline, CDR1 SEHNR and CDR2 FQNEAQ (reference sequence). V dropped 5 bases and J dropped 8 bases, with 12 bases sitting between them. The CDR3 totals 13 residues.

This clonotype was counted many times. This chain uses TRBV7-9 with TRBJ2-7; maybe TRBD1 (6 bases). The V end was cut by 4 bases, the J end by 3 bases, with 16 bases between. CDR1 is SEHNR, CDR2 FQNEAQ, per germline (reference sequence). This CDR3 region has 15 residues. The CDR3 reads CASSSSTGSYYEQYF. The CDR3 DNA sequence: TGTGCCAGCAGCTCGAGCACAGGGAGCTACTACGAGCAGTACTTC.

This clonotype was observed at least ten times. J is TRBJ2-2 and V is TRBV5-1, with 9 bases aligning to TRBD1. The ends lost 1 base at V and 5 bases at J; junction bases unmatched: 3. The CDR3 extends over 15 amino acids. Germline lookup yields CDR1 SGHRS and CDR2 YFSETQ. The DNA of the CDR3 is TGCGCCAGCAGCTTGCGGACAGGGGAGACCGGGGAGCTGTTTTTT. Amino acids: CASSLRTGETGELFF.

This clonotype was detected many times. The V call is TRBV7-7, the J call TRBJ1-1; D remains ambiguous. The ends were cut back, 2 bases at V and 4 bases at J, with 8 bases in the middle. This CDR3 region has 13 residues. Germline CDR1 is SSHAT and CDR2 is FNYEAQ (reference sequence). The chain's CDR3 is CASSLKAGTEAFF. The CDR3 DNA is TGTGCCAGCAGCTTAAAGGCCGGCACTGAAGCTTTCTTT.

This clonotype turned up a few times. V and J are TRBV3-1 and TRBJ2-5, with D unresolved. The CDR3 has 14 amino acids. Trimming left V 4 bases short and J 0 bases short, with 9 bases between. CDR1 is LGHDT and CDR2 is YNNKEL in the germline V gene (reference sequence). CDR3 coding DNA: TGTGCCAGCAGCCCGAGACAAAACCAAGAGACCCAGTACTTC. Protein product: CASSPRQNQETQYF.

This clonotype was detected ten times or more. The chain uses TRBV5-6 and TRBJ2-1; 7 bases map to TRBD2. The length of the CDR3 is 16 residues. The germline V gene has CDR1 SGHDT and CDR2 YYEEEE. Germline trimming cut 1 base from V and 6 bases from J; bases unmatched to any gene: 10. CDR3 coding DNA: TGTGCCAGCAGCTTGAGTCCCAGCGGGGTATTCAATGAGCAGTTCTTC. Amino acid sequence: CASSLSPSGVFNEQFF.

This clonotype was found many times. V is TRBV4-1 and J is TRBJ2-3, with D perhaps matching TRBD1 or TRBD2 (5 bases each). This CDR3 has 16 residues. In germline, CDR1 is MGHRA, CDR2 YSYEKL. The V gene lost 1 base and the J gene lost 6 bases, with 17 bases spanning the gap. CDR3 sequence (DNA): TGCGCCAGCAGCCAAGGTGCCCTTCCTTGGGGGGATACGCAGTATTTT. Translating it yields CASSQGALPWGDTQYF.

To note about this clonotype: A far larger clone differs by one base, so this is likely a read error. This chain links TRBV7-9 with TRBJ2-7; D is perhaps TRBD1 or TRBD2 (6 bases each). CDR3 size: 15 residues. Germline V CDR1 and CDR2: SEHNR, FQNEAQ (reference sequence). Trimming pared 4 bases from V and 3 bases from J, leaving 16 bases between. DNA of the CDR3: TGTGCCAGCAGCTCATTAGCGAGGGGGGACTACGAGCAGTACTTC. This sequence encodes CASSSLARGDYEQYF.

This clonotype was seen many times. V gene TRBV4-1 combines with J gene TRBJ2-5; D is perhaps TRBD1 or TRBD2 (7 bases each). Per germline, CDR1 MGHRA and CDR2 YSYEKL. The CDR3 is 16 amino acids. Trimming shortened V by 3 bases and J by 1 base, and 15 bases separated the two germline ends. Written as DNA, the CDR3 is TGCGCCAGCAGCCAGGCCAGGGGGGGCTCCCAAGAGACCCAGTACTTC. Its translation is CASSQARGGSQETQYF.

This clonotype has a count of ten or more. The chain employs TRBV29-1 and TRBJ2-2, with TRBD2 identical over 13 bases. The CDR3 length is 15 residues. V lost 4 bases, J lost 3 bases, and 2 bases stayed unmatched. Germline CDR1 is SQVTM and CDR2 is ANQGSEA. The CDR3 region has the DNA TGCAGCGTTGGGGGGACTAGCGGGGACACCGGGGAGCTGTTTTTT. Amino acids: CSVGGTSGDTGELFF.

This clonotype was seen repeatedly, ten times or more. The rearrangement uses TRBV13 and TRBJ2-2; 7 bases line up with TRBD1. The ends lost 7 bases at V and 3 bases at J; junction bases unmatched: 5. The germline V gene encodes CDR1 PRHDT and CDR2 FYEKMQ (reference sequence). The CDR3 length is 14 residues. This chain's CDR3 is CASMSQGHTGELFF. CDR3 DNA: TGTGCCAGCATGTCACAGGGGCACACCGGGGAGCTGTTTTTT.

This clonotype was seen a handful of times. The CDR3 DNA sequence: TGTGCCAGCCGGACAGAACCCACCGGCACCGGGGAGCTGTTTTTT. Translation: CASRTEPTGTGELFF. V gene TRBV2 combines with J gene TRBJ2-2; a weak D match, TRBD1 (6 bases). The CDR3 covers 15 residues. Deletions cut 8 bases from V and 4 bases from J, with 17 bases between. Germline V lookup: CDR1 SNHLY, CDR2 FYNNEI.

This clonotype was counted many times. The chain carries TRBV11-2 and TRBJ1-1; tentatively, D is TRBD1 (5 bases). The CDR3 is 15 amino acids. Germline V lookup: CDR1 SGHAT, CDR2 FQNNGV. Trimming pared 5 bases from V and 4 bases from J, leaving 17 bases between. The CDR3 DNA follows: TGTGCCAGCAGCCCCGCCGGGACTGGGGGCACTGAAGCTTTCTTT. This codes for CASSPAGTGGTEAFF.

This clonotype appeared many times. V and J are TRBV20-1 and TRBJ2-5; D is possibly TRBD2 (6 bases). Trimming removed 4 bases from V and 7 bases from J, with 19 bases in between. The CDR3 is made up of 14 amino acids. Germline V gene lookup returns CDR1 DFQATT and CDR2 SNEGSKA (reference sequence). CDR3 nucleotides: TGCAGTGCTATTCAGCCAGAGGGGCGGGGGACCCAGTACTTC. Translation gives CSAIQPEGRGTQYF.

This clonotype was counted at least ten times. The V gene is TRBV6-4, the J gene TRBJ1-1, with 7 nucleotides matching TRBD1. CDR3 size: 13 residues. The junction had 5 bases not matched to a gene; V was cut back by 10 bases and J by 0 bases. The germline CDR1 and CDR2 sequences are MRHNA and SNTAGT. The CDR3 protein is CATSQGMNTEAFF. The CDR3 bases are TGTGCCACGTCACAGGGGATGAACACTGAAGCTTTCTTT.

This clonotype was observed many times. The CDR3 reads CASSKGVRLNTEAFF. The CDR3 coding sequence is TGTGCCAGCAGCAAAGGTGTCAGGTTGAACACTGAAGCTTTCTTT. The V gene is TRBV21-1, the J gene TRBJ1-1. TRBV21-1 is shown as a pseudogene. The CDR3 consists of 15 residues.

This clonotype showed up just a few times. The genes are TRBV5-4 and TRBJ2-1; D is possibly TRBD2 (6 bases). Germline V gene lookup returns CDR1 SGHNT and CDR2 YYREEE (reference sequence). V shed 0 bases and J shed 6 bases, with 13 bases lying between them. This CDR3 comprises 15 residues. CDR3 sequence (DNA): TGTGCCAGCAGCTTGGAAAGGACTACGTTCAATGAGCAGTTCTTC. It is translated as CASSLERTTFNEQFF.

This chain uses TRBV5-1 with TRBJ2-1; TRBD2 matches at 9 bases. Germline CDR1 SGHRS, CDR2 YFSETQ. This CDR3 contains 16 residues. V lost 0 bases, J lost 6 bases, and 7 bases stayed unmatched. The CDR3 region has the DNA TGCGCCAGCAGCTTGGGTCCTAGCGGGACCCTCAATGAGCAGTTCTTC. Translated: CASSLGPSGTLNEQFF.

In this sample, this clonotype turned up many times. The chain joins TRBV18 to TRBJ2-2, with D possibly matching TRBD1 (6 bases). Trimming removed 1 base at V and 4 bases at J, with 7 bases between. Per the germline V gene, CDR1 is KGHSH and CDR2 is LQKENI. The CDR3 consists of 14 residues. The CDR3: CASSPRDTTGELFF. CDR3 nucleotide sequence: TGTGCCAGCTCACCACGGGACACCACCGGGGAGCTGTTTTTT.

This clonotype was recorded at least ten times. V gene TRBV7-2 combines with J gene TRBJ1-6; tentatively, D is TRBD1 (5 bases). Germline V gene data show CDR1 as SGHTA and CDR2 as FQGNSA. There are 16 residues in the CDR3. V was shortened by 2 bases and J by 4 bases, with 12 bases between the two germline ends. Written as DNA, the CDR3 is TGTGCCAGCAGCTTACTTCCCGACAGTTATAATTCACCCCTCCACTTT. Its translation: CASSLLPDSYNSPLHF.

This clonotype appeared many times. V and J are TRBV20-1 and TRBJ2-5; either TRBD1 or TRBD2 may fit D (6 bases each). Trimming removed 5 bases from V and 3 bases from J, with 19 bases in between. Per germline, CDR1 DFQATT and CDR2 SNEGSKA (reference sequence). This CDR3 has 15 residues. Here the CDR3 DNA reads TGCAGTGCTCCGCCTGCTACGGGGGCTAAAGAGACCCAGTACTTC. This sequence encodes CSAPPATGAKETQYF.

This clonotype showed up many times. This sequence joins TRBV3-1 and TRBJ2-3; TRBD2 aligns across 14 bases. V shed 4 bases, J shed 0 bases, and the junction held 9 bases outside the gene matches. This CDR3 comprises 19 residues. Germline CDR1 LGHDT, CDR2 YNNKEL (reference sequence). The CDR3 DNA follows: TGTGCCAGCAGCCCGACTAGCGGGGGGGAAAGTGCTAGCACAGATACGCAGTATTTT. It codes for CASSPTSGGESASTDTQYF.

Regarding this clonotype: A far larger clone is off by one base, so a read error is likely. The rearrangement uses TRBV6-5 and TRBJ2-1; the D is unclear. This CDR3 comprises 14 residues. Looked up from germline, CDR1 is MNHEY and CDR2 is SVGAGI. Trimming shortened V by 5 bases and J by 10 bases, and 18 bases separated the two germline ends. CDR3 nucleotides: TGTGCCAGCAGTACCACGGGCCCCCGCTACGAGCAGTTCTTC. This translates into CASSTTGPRYEQFF.

In this sample, this clonotype turned up many times. The chain is built from TRBV2 and TRBJ2-7; 8 nucleotides line up with TRBD1. The J segment lost 4 bases and the V segment lost 7 bases, leaving 6 bases of the junction unmatched. This CDR3 spans 13 amino acids. Germline V gene data show CDR1 as SNHLY and CDR2 as FYNNEI. The CDR3: CASTADRGYEQYF. Written as DNA, the CDR3 is TGTGCCAGCACCGCTGACAGGGGTTACGAGCAGTACTTC. The variable domain in full, completed from reference TRBV2 and TRBJ2-7, reads EPEVTQTPSHQVTQMGQEVILRCVPISNHLYFYWYRQILGQKVEFLVSFYNNEISEKSEIFDDQFSVERPDGSNFTLKIRSTKLEDSAMYFCASTADRGYEQYFGPGTRLTVT.

This clonotype was detected many times. The chain recombines TRBV7-3 with TRBJ1-1; maybe TRBD1 (5 bases). Germline lookup yields CDR1 SGHTA and CDR2 FQGTGA. This CDR3 region has 14 residues. V gave up 0 bases and J gave up 4 bases, with 9 bases separating them. The CDR3 protein is CASSLTGVGTEAFF. The CDR3 coding sequence is TGTGCCAGCAGCTTAACAGGGGTCGGCACTGAAGCTTTCTTT.

Ten or more counts support this clonotype. This rearrangement joins TRBV28 to TRBJ2-7, with 8 bases that match TRBD1. CDR1 is MDHEN and CDR2 is SYDVKM in the germline V gene. J lost 5 bases, V lost 2 bases, and 8 bases had no gene match. The length of the CDR3 is 15 residues. The DNA of the CDR3 is TGTGCCAGCAGTTTACTGGCAGGGGGCAACGACGAGCAGTACTTC. Amino acid sequence: CASSLLAGGNDEQYF.

The sample holds many counts of this clonotype. The chain carries TRBV3-1 and TRBJ1-4; D is unclear. CDR1 LGHDT and CDR2 YNNKEL come from the germline V gene (reference sequence). The CDR3 is 14 residues long. The ends were cut back, 3 bases at V and 6 bases at J, with 11 bases in the middle. Here the CDR3 reads CASSQIGRDEKLFF. The CDR3 DNA reads TGTGCCAGCAGCCAGATAGGCCGGGATGAAAAACTGTTTTTT.

This clonotype was picked up many times. The chain has TRBV7-3 and TRBJ2-3; 7 bases agree with TRBD2. The CDR3 consists of 17 residues. Unmatched junction bases numbered 15, after V lost 5 bases and J lost 4 bases. Germline V lookup: CDR1 SGHTA, CDR2 FQGTGA. CDR3 sequence (DNA): TGTGCCAGCAGCCCGCAGCCGGGACTAAGAAACCCAGATACGCAGTATTTT. Translated: CASSPQPGLRNPDTQYF.

This clonotype was recorded at least ten times. The CDR3 here is CASIYRPSNTEAFF. For the CDR3, the DNA is TGTGCCAGCATATACAGGCCCTCGAACACTGAAGCTTTCTTT. The genes are TRBV2 and TRBJ1-1; D possibly corresponds to TRBD1 (5 bases). V was trimmed by 7 bases and J by 1 base, leaving 13 bases between them. Germline CDR1 reads SNHLY; CDR2 reads FYNNEI. The CDR3 contains 14 residues.

The rearrangement joins TRBV5-1 to TRBJ2-1; tentatively, D is TRBD1 (7 bases). CDR1 and CDR2 from the germline V gene are SGHRS and YFSETQ. V lost 0 bases, J lost 4 bases, and 14 bases lay in between. The CDR3 has 16 amino acids. Here the CDR3 reads CASSLGRGDGYNEQFF. Written as DNA, the CDR3 is TGCGCCAGCAGCTTGGGCAGGGGGGACGGTTACAATGAGCAGTTCTTC.

This chain connects TRBV4-3 to TRBJ2-2, with D maybe TRBD2 (7 bases). V was trimmed by 4 bases and J by 6 bases, leaving 9 bases between them. Germline CDR1 LGHNA, CDR2 YSLEER. This CDR3 contains 13 residues. In DNA, the CDR3 is TGCGCCAGCAGCCGGGGGGGGCCCGGGGAGCTGTTTTTT. Protein sequence: CASSRGGPGELFF.